This passage covers 24 T cell receptor beta chains from one sample sequenced in a study of blood T cells in healthy people across ages (dated by TCRdb to about 2015). The library was produced with 5' RACE. TCRdb shows the sequencer as Illumina HiSeq 2500. The second PCR ran for roughly 6 to 11 cycles and used a J-beta primer mix along with a sample-barcoded 5' primer. TCRdb handled the public reads itself, with Q25 trimming in fastp and clone calling in MiXCR, and kept productive beta chains. CDR3 protein sequences are deduplicated, and each keeps its most common genes and DNA. Counted in this sample were some 920,000 distinct CDR3 sequences; approximately 50% of them appeared once. About 20% of the sample is held by the ten biggest clonotypes. The sequenced sample consisted of blood. The receptor source for this set is an older woman in good health.

This chain uses TRBV4-3 with TRBJ2-1, with 10 bases matching TRBD2. CDR1 and CDR2 from the germline V gene are LGHNA and YSLEER. With V trimmed by 0 bases and J by 2 bases, 19 bases remained unmatched. This CDR3 spans 22 amino acids. For the CDR3, the DNA is TGCGCCAGCAGCCAAGAAGCAACAGCGGGAGGGACAATCAAAACCACCTACAATGAGCAGTTCTTC. It specifies CASSQEATAGGTIKTTYNEQFF.

The chain employs TRBV28 and TRBJ1-5; D gene ambiguous. CDR1 and CDR2 from the germline V gene are MDHEN and SYDVKM. CDR3 length: 14 amino acids. The V and J ends lost 5 bases and 1 base respectively, with 9 bases between them. In nucleotides, the CDR3 is TGTGCCAGCAGTATGTTGGAGAGCAATCAGCCCCAGCATTTT. This encodes CASSMLESNQPQHF.

V is TRBV20-1 and J is TRBJ2-7; D uncertain. CDR1 and CDR2 (germline): DFQATT, SNEGSKA (reference sequence). Trimming stripped 3 bases from V and 3 bases from J, with 9 bases between. The CDR3 covers 12 residues. In nucleotides, the CDR3 is TGCAGTGCTAGGTGGACCAACTACGAGCAGTACTTC. The encoded protein is CSARWTNYEQYF.

Here the CDR3 reads CSTQQGAQDYGYTF. The CDR3 nucleotides are TGCAGTACGCAACAGGGGGCCCAGGACTATGGCTACACCTTC. The chain carries TRBV20-1 and TRBJ1-2, with 9 bases aligning to TRBD1. The CDR3 totals 14 residues. V was pared by 8 bases and J by 3 bases, with 10 bases of the junction left unmatched. Germline-derived CDR1 and CDR2 are DFQATT and SNEGSKA (reference sequence).

V and J are TRBV12-3 or TRBV12-4 and TRBJ2-5, with 14 bases that match TRBD2. CDR3 length equals 16 residues. Unmatched junction bases numbered 9, after V lost 5 bases and J lost 7 bases. CDR3 nucleotides: TGTGCCAGCAGTCGTACGACTAGCGGGAGGGGGGGGACCCAGTACTTC. It encodes CASSRTTSGRGGTQYF.

J is TRBJ2-7 and V is TRBV12-3 or TRBV12-4, with 10 bases matching TRBD1. The CDR3 is 15 amino acids. V trimming: 5 bases; J trimming: 2 bases; junction bases outside the gene matches: 6. The CDR3 region is CASSERGQGPYEQYF. The CDR3 bases are TGTGCCAGCAGTGAGCGGGGACAGGGGCCCTACGAGCAGTACTTC.

This chain links TRBV7-2 with TRBJ2-3; TRBD2 matches at 8 bases. The germline V gene has CDR1 SGHTA and CDR2 FQGNSA. V was clipped by 2 bases and J by 2 bases; unmatched bases: 9. The CDR3 consists of 17 residues. This chain's CDR3 is CASSLLELADNTDTQYF. CDR3 nucleotide sequence: TGTGCCAGCAGCTTACTCGAACTAGCGGACAACACAGATACGCAGTATTTT.

This clonotype was counted many times. CDR3 protein: CASSDRTGGLDYGYTF. The DNA of the CDR3 is TGTGCCAGCAGCGATCGGACAGGGGGCCTTGACTATGGCTACACCTTC. This chain uses TRBV7-9 with TRBJ1-2, with 11 bases fitting TRBD1. Trimming removed 5 bases from V and 3 bases from J; junction bases left unmatched: 8. CDR3 length equals 16 residues. Germline loops: CDR1 SEHNR, CDR2 FQNEAQ (reference sequence).

This chain connects TRBV6-1 to TRBJ2-3; D uncertain. V gave up 7 bases and J gave up 3 bases, with 14 bases separating them. The CDR3 is 14 residues long. Germline V gene sequence: CDR1 MNHNS, CDR2 SASEGT. The CDR3 loop is CASNELDVTDTQYF. The CDR3 DNA reads as TGTGCCAGCAACGAGTTGGACGTTACAGATACGCAGTATTTT.

The rearrangement links TRBV5-1 to TRBJ1-2, with 8 positions matching TRBD1. CDR1 is SGHRS and CDR2 is YFSETQ in the germline V gene. V lost 3 bases and J lost 9; bases outside the gene matches: 4. The length of the CDR3 is 12 residues. The CDR3: CASSYTGGSYTF. DNA for the CDR3: TGCGCCAGCAGCTACACAGGGGGGAGCTACACCTTC. The full variable domain, in which reference TRBV5-1 and TRBJ1-2 provide the parts outside the CDR3, is KAGVTQTPRYLIKTRGQQVTLSCSPISGHRSVSWYQQTPGQGLQFLFEYFSETQRNKGNFPGRFSGRQFSNSRSEMNVSTLELGDSALYLCASSYTGGSYTFGSGTRLTVV.

A few counts support this clonotype. The chain is built from TRBV6-5 and TRBJ2-5; 8 bases match TRBD2. There are 18 residues in the CDR3. V lost 2 bases to trimming and J lost 4 bases; unmatched junction nucleotides: 15. Germline V CDR1 and CDR2: MNHEY, SVGAGI. The CDR3 here is CASSYRSGAGGKRETQYF. The CDR3 DNA reads TGTGCCAGCAGTTACCGGTCAGGGGCGGGAGGAAAGAGAGAGACCCAGTACTTC.

The gene calls are TRBV28 and TRBJ2-3; 16 positions agree with TRBD2. The CDR3 totals 15 residues. Germline lookup yields CDR1 MDHEN and CDR2 SYDVKM. V shed 6 bases and J 6 bases; nucleotides not matched to a gene: 3. In DNA form, the CDR3 reads TGTGCCAGCAGGGGACTAGCGGGAGGGAGGGATACGCAGTATTTT. Amino acid sequence: CASRGLAGGRDTQYF. The whole variable domain, remainder taken from reference TRBV28 and TRBJ2-3, is DVKVTQSSRYLVKRTGEKVFLECVQDMDHENMFWYRQDPGLGLRLIYFSYDVKMKEKGDIPEGYSVSREKKERFSLILESASTNQTSMYLCASRGLAGGRDTQYFGPGTRLTVL.

The V call is TRBV7-9, the J call TRBJ1-5; the D is unclear. From germline, CDR1 is SEHNR and CDR2 FQNEAQ (reference sequence). The CDR3 length is 13 residues. The V and J ends lost 5 bases and 11 bases respectively, with 16 bases between them. The chain's CDR3 is CASSADPTGTQHF. CDR3 DNA: TGTGCCAGCAGCGCGGACCCAACCGGGACCCAGCATTTT.

The chain uses TRBV6-5 and TRBJ1-2, with D possibly matching TRBD1 (5 bases). CDR1 MNHEY and CDR2 SVGAGI come from the germline V gene. Trimming left V 0 bases short and J 4 bases short, with 9 bases between. This CDR3 region has 14 residues. CDR3 nucleotide sequence: TGTGCCAGCAGTTACTCGAAAGGGGTCTATGGCTACACCTTC. It yields the protein CASSYSKGVYGYTF.

This clonotype was observed a handful of times. The chain joins TRBV29-1 to TRBJ1-1, with D maybe TRBD1 (6 bases). This CDR3 spans 13 amino acids. Germline assignment: CDR1 SQVTM and CDR2 ANQGSEA. Trimming pared 7 bases from V and 1 base from J, leaving 13 bases between. The CDR3 region is CSGVQGGNTEAFF. CDR3 DNA: TGCAGCGGTGTACAGGGCGGGAACACTGAAGCTTTCTTT.

DNA for the CDR3: TGTGCCGGATCAAGAGGGACTAGCGGATACAATGAGCAGTTCTTC. As protein: CAGSRGTSGYNEQFF. This chain uses TRBV7-9 with TRBJ2-1; 11 bases are shared with TRBD2. The CDR3 length is 15 residues. J gave up 4 bases and V 11 bases, and 10 bases lay outside the gene matches. Germline V gene lookup returns CDR1 SEHNR and CDR2 FQNEAQ (reference sequence). Supplemented by reference TRBV7-9 and TRBJ2-1, the full variable domain reads DTGVSQNPRHKITKRGQNVTFRCDPISEHNRLYWYRQTLGQGPEFLTYFQNEAQLEKSRLLSDRFSAERPKGSFSTLEIQRTEQGDSAMYLCAGSRGTSGYNEQFFGPGTRLTVL.

This rearrangement joins TRBV12-3 or TRBV12-4 to TRBJ2-5; no clear D. This CDR3 comprises 14 residues. With 5 bases removed from V and 5 bases from J, the gap between germline ends came to 15 bases. The CDR3 DNA reads TGTGCCAGCAGTGCCGGGCCGCCTGGGGAGACCCAGTACTTC. The encoded protein is CASSAGPPGETQYF.

This chain connects TRBV6-1 to TRBJ2-7, with unresolved D. CDR1 is MNHNS, CDR2 SASEGT, per germline. V was trimmed by 3 bases and J by 4 bases, leaving 16 bases between them. The CDR3 loop spans 15 amino acids. The DNA of the CDR3 is TGTGCCAGCAGTGAGCCCCCGTCGGATTATTACGAGCAGTACTTC. Its translation is CASSEPPSDYYEQYF.

This chain joins TRBV20-1 and TRBJ2-5, with 10 bases matching TRBD2. The ends lost 3 bases at V and 5 bases at J; junction bases unmatched: 9. This CDR3 contains 15 residues. CDR1 DFQATT and CDR2 SNEGSKA come from the germline V gene (reference sequence). The DNA of the CDR3 is TGCAGTGCTAGGGCCCCAGCGGGAGGGCAGGAGACCCAGTACTTC. Its protein is CSARAPAGGQETQYF.

This clonotype occurred a few times. This chain joins TRBV20-1 and TRBJ2-3, with D possibly TRBD2 on 5 matching bases. Germline CDR1 and CDR2: DFQATT and SNEGSKA (reference sequence). The CDR3 covers 15 residues. V was shortened by 6 bases and J by 3 bases, with 19 bases between the two germline ends. The CDR3 sequence: CSARGIASTTDTQYF. The CDR3 DNA follows: TGCAGTGCCCGGGGAATAGCTAGTACAACAGATACGCAGTATTTT.

This chain uses TRBV20-1 with TRBJ2-3, with 9 bases aligning to TRBD2. The CDR3 runs 14 residues. The germline CDR1 and CDR2 sequences are DFQATT and SNEGSKA (reference sequence). V trimming: 6 bases; J trimming: 1 base; junction bases outside the gene matches: 5. The CDR3 nucleotides are TGCAGTGCGGAGACTAGCGGACGCACAGATACGCAGTATTTT. Amino acid sequence: CSAETSGRTDTQYF.

This clonotype was seen repeatedly, ten times or more. The chain couples TRBV4-3 to TRBJ2-6; the D is unclear. Germline V gives CDR1 LGHNA, CDR2 YSLEER. The V end was cut by 0 bases, the J end by 4 bases, with 7 bases between. The CDR3 consists of 15 residues. In DNA, the CDR3 is TGCGCCAGCAGCCAAGATTTATACGGGGCCAACGTCCTGACTTTC. Its protein is CASSQDLYGANVLTF.

This chain uses TRBV6-1 with TRBJ2-7; 7 bases fit TRBD2. This CDR3 is 13 amino acids long. V lost 2 bases to trimming and J lost 3 bases; unmatched junction nucleotides: 1. CDR1 MNHNS and CDR2 SASEGT come from the germline V gene. The CDR3 DNA is TGTGCCAGCAGTGAACAGCGGGACTACGAGCAGTACTTC. It encodes CASSEQRDYEQYF.

The CDR3 DNA follows: TGTGCCAGCAGCAGGGGGGCCCCCTACGAGCAGTACTTC. Amino acid sequence: CASSRGAPYEQYF. V gene TRBV7-6 combines with J gene TRBJ2-7, with D possibly being TRBD1 or TRBD2 (6 bases each). Between the trimmed V and J ends, which lost 5 bases and 2 bases, there was a span of 10 bases. CDR1 and CDR2 from the germline V gene are SGHVS and FNYEAQ. The CDR3 is 13 residues long. Drawing the rest from reference TRBV7-6 and TRBJ2-7, the complete variable domain is GAGVSQSPRYKVTKRGQDVALRCDPISGHVSLYWYRQALGQGPEFLTYFNYEAQQDKSGLPNDRFSAERPEGSISTLTIQRTEQRDSAMYRCASSRGAPYEQYFGPGTRLTVT.